These 27 T cell receptor beta chains came from one sample sequenced in a study of blood T cells in healthy people across ages. Combining a sample-barcoded 5' primer with a J-beta primer mix, a second PCR ran for about 7 to 12 cycles. TCRdb ran MiXCR on the 5' RACE reads and lists one entry per CDR3 protein. The table records approximately 960,000 distinct CDR3 sequences, roughly 29% of them present only once. This sample was also put to use in a study of T cells of mothers and their children.

Material: blood. The receptor source for this set is a woman between 35 and 50 years old in good health.

In its sample, this clonotype was seen many times. The V gene is TRBV11-1, the J gene TRBJ1-2; D unresolved. The CDR3 has 14 amino acids. Germline-derived CDR1 and CDR2 are SGHAT and FQDESV (reference sequence). V gave up 5 bases and J gave up 3 bases, with 13 bases separating them. In DNA form, the CDR3 reads TGTGCCAGCAGCCCCCTCGCGGAGCACTATGGCTACACCTTC. It yields the protein CASSPLAEHYGYTF.

This chain links TRBV12-3 or TRBV12-4 with TRBJ2-6; unclear D gene. The ends were cut back, 7 bases at V and 4 bases at J, with 11 bases in the middle. This CDR3 is built from 14 residues. DNA of the CDR3: TGTGCCAGCACTATTATCTCAGGGGCCAACGTCCTGACTTTC. As protein: CASTIISGANVLTF.

This clonotype was recorded only once. This may stem from a read error, because a much larger clone lies one nucleotide away. The rearrangement links TRBV4-3 to TRBJ2-1, with 9 bases lining up with TRBD1. The DNA end favors TRBJ2-7, so the J call may be wrong. CDR3 length: 15 amino acids. CDR1 LGHNA and CDR2 YSLEER come from the germline V gene. The DNA of the CDR3 is TGCGCCAGCAGCCAAGAAGGGGACAGGGTCAATGAGCAGTACTTC. It translates to CASSQEGDRVNEQYF.

This clonotype appeared many times. V gene TRBV7-3 combines with J gene TRBJ2-7, with 8 bases identical to TRBD1. Unmatched junction bases numbered 7, after V lost 1 base and J lost 5 bases. Germline-derived CDR1 and CDR2 are SGHTA and FQGTGA. This CDR3 comprises 15 residues. CDR3 sequence: CASSLNPTGVNEQYF. CDR3 in DNA: TGTGCCAGCAGCTTAAATCCGACAGGGGTAAACGAGCAGTACTTC.

This clonotype was recorded only once. The V and J genes are TRBV5-6 and TRBJ1-5; D is possibly TRBD1 (5 bases). Germline CDR1 is SGHDT and CDR2 is YYEEEE. Trimming shortened V by 8 bases and J by 6 bases, and 15 bases separated the two germline ends. The CDR3 totals 13 residues. CDR3 protein: CASSLGVTQPQHF. In DNA, the CDR3 is TGTGCCAGTAGCCTAGGGGTTACTCAGCCCCAGCATTTT.

The J gene is TRBJ1-2, the V gene TRBV20-1, with 12 positions matching TRBD1. The CDR3 has 14 residues. The V segment lost 4 bases and the J segment 8 bases; nucleotides outside the gene matches: 8. Looked up from germline, CDR1 is DFQATT and CDR2 is SNEGSKA (reference sequence). The CDR3 sequence is CSAKPGQGAGGYTF. The DNA for the CDR3 is TGCAGTGCTAAACCGGGACAGGGGGCCGGGGGCTACACCTTC.

V and J are TRBV12-3 or TRBV12-4 and TRBJ2-2, with TRBD2 identical over 13 bases. The CDR3 is 16 amino acids. V shed 6 bases and J 10 bases; nucleotides not matched to a gene: 11. The DNA for the CDR3 is TGTGCCAGCAGCTTCCCACTAGCGGGGGGGCCGGAGGAGCTGTTTTTT. As protein: CASSFPLAGGPEELFF.

With respect to this clonotype: One end of the junction is discordant with germline, which a read error may explain. J is TRBJ2-5 and V is TRBV5-1; 8 bases agree with TRBD2. Germline assignment: CDR1 SGHRS and CDR2 YFSETQ. The CDR3 consists of 13 residues. The CDR3 loop is CTSSLGGGETQYF. The CDR3 coding sequence is TGCACCAGCAGCCTCGGGGGGGGAGAGACCCAGTACTTC.

The chain links TRBV20-1 to TRBJ2-7, with D possibly being TRBD2 (7 bases). CDR1 is DFQATT, CDR2 SNEGSKA, per germline (reference sequence). V lost 3 bases and J 0 bases, leaving 12 bases between the germline ends. This CDR3 is built from 14 residues. In DNA form, the CDR3 reads TGCAGTGCTAGTCTAAGGGGGGGCTCCTACGAGCAGTACTTC. Protein product: CSASLRGGSYEQYF.

This clonotype was observed many times. The rearrangement uses TRBV27 and TRBJ2-5; TRBD1 or TRBD2 may be the D gene (7 bases each). V gave up 4 bases and J gave up 5 bases, with 14 bases separating them. Germline CDR1 is MNHEY and CDR2 is SMNVEV (reference sequence). The CDR3 sequence is 14 residues long. The CDR3 DNA sequence: TGTGCCAGCAGTTCTCAGGGGGGGCGGGAGACCCAGTACTTC. Amino acid sequence: CASSSQGGRETQYF.

This clonotype was recorded a few times. The chain recombines TRBV6-4 with TRBJ2-3; D not resolved. The ends were cut back, 0 bases at V and 0 bases at J, with 4 bases in the middle. CDR3 length equals 14 residues. From germline, CDR1 is MRHNA and CDR2 SNTAGT. The CDR3 nucleotides are TGTGCCAGCAGTGACTCTGGCAGCACAGATACGCAGTATTTT. Translating it yields CASSDSGSTDTQYF.

Comments on this clonotype: This may stem from a read error, because a much larger clone lies one nucleotide away. The chain links TRBV6-4 to TRBJ2-1, with 8 bases lining up with TRBD2. The CDR3 sequence is 16 residues long. The V and J ends lost 0 bases and 5 bases, in that order; junction bases with no gene match: 6. Germline CDR1 MRHNA, CDR2 SNTAGT. The CDR3 DNA reads as TGTGCCAGCAGTGACTCTATAGCGGGGAGGCACAATGAGCAGTTCTTC. It specifies CASSDSIAGRHNEQFF.

This clonotype was observed a few times. The chain uses TRBV7-9 and TRBJ1-2; a possible D gene is TRBD1 (5 bases). This CDR3 is built from 18 residues. Germline V lookup: CDR1 SEHNR, CDR2 FQNEAQ (reference sequence). V was trimmed by 0 bases and J by 2 bases, leaving 19 bases between them. The CDR3, as DNA: TGTGCCAGCAGCTTAGCTGGGACTGAGTCTTCCAAAAACTATGGCTACACCTTC. The encoded protein is CASSLAGTESSKNYGYTF.

This clonotype was seen a handful of times. The chain employs TRBV6-6 and TRBJ2-3, with D unresolved. The germline V gene encodes CDR1 MNHNY and CDR2 SVGAGI (reference sequence). The CDR3 extends over 14 amino acids. V lost 8 bases and J lost 1, with 13 bases in between. The CDR3 region is CASGLSRGTDTQYF. Written as DNA, the CDR3 is TGTGCCAGCGGGTTGAGTAGAGGCACAGATACGCAGTATTTT.

V is TRBV20-1 and J is TRBJ2-3; D possibly uses TRBD1 or TRBD2 (5 bases each). Germline values: CDR1 DFQATT, CDR2 SNEGSKA (reference sequence). The CDR3 is 16 amino acids. Trimming removed 5 bases at V and 1 base at J, with 19 bases between. CDR3 coding DNA: TGCAGTGCTTGCCGGGACGACGGATCTGGCACAGATACGCAGTATTTT. Its translation is CSACRDDGSGTDTQYF.

J is TRBJ1-2 and V is TRBV2; TRBD1 might be the D (5 bases). Trimming removed 4 bases at V and 4 bases at J, with 13 bases between. Germline V gene sequence: CDR1 SNHLY, CDR2 FYNNEI. CDR3 length: 14 residues. The CDR3 sequence is CASSGGRTTYGYTF. DNA for the CDR3: TGTGCCAGCAGTGGGGGACGGACTACCTATGGCTACACCTTC.

This clonotype was seen only a few times. This chain joins TRBV5-1 and TRBJ2-3, with 10 bases fitting TRBD2. Trimming at V came to 5 bases and at J to 5 bases, leaving 8 bases not matched to a gene. There are 15 residues in the CDR3. The V gene's germline CDR1 is SGHRS and CDR2 YFSETQ. The CDR3 is CASRLAGGREDTQYF. DNA for the CDR3: TGCGCCAGCAGATTAGCGGGGGGCCGAGAAGATACGCAGTATTTT.

This clonotype appeared a single time. The gene calls are TRBV29-1 and TRBJ2-7; D may be TRBD1 (5 bases). The DNA end favors TRBJ2-5, so the J call may be wrong. Germline V lookup: CDR1 SQVTM, CDR2 ANQGSEA. This CDR3 is built from 12 residues. CDR3 DNA: TGCAGCGTCTCGTACTCAGGGGAGACCCAGTACTTC. Translating gives CSVSYSGETQYF.

In its sample, this clonotype was seen a few times. The gene calls are TRBV20-1 and TRBJ1-1; D not resolved. CDR3 size: 12 residues. V was pared by 0 bases and J by 7 bases, with 9 bases between. The germline gives CDR1 DFQATT, CDR2 SNEGSKA (reference sequence). The DNA for the CDR3 is TGCAGTGCTAGAGATGATAGCAATGAAGCTTTCTTT. Amino acid sequence: CSARDDSNEAFF.

Only a few counts were recorded for this clonotype. Given a much more abundant clone one base away, this may be a read error. V and J are TRBV28 and TRBJ1-2, with 8 bases identical to TRBD1. CDR1 and CDR2 from the germline V gene are MDHEN and SYDVKM. The CDR3 runs 15 residues. The CDR3 protein is CASRVTGGRNCGYTF. The CDR3 nucleotides are TGTGCCAGCAGAGTAACAGGGGGGAGGAACTGTGGCTACACCTTC.

This clonotype was observed at least ten times. This chain connects TRBV4-1 to TRBJ2-5; 7 positions match TRBD2. In germline, CDR1 is MGHRA, CDR2 YSYEKL. CDR3 length: 16 residues. V gave up 0 bases and J gave up 5 bases; unmatched junction bases: 9. CDR3 nucleotides: TGCGCCAGCAGCCAAGACCCCAGCGGGGCATATGAGACCCAGTACTTC. Protein: CASSQDPSGAYETQYF.

This clonotype was picked up a small number of times. A junction end diverges from the germline sequence, so it may reflect a read error. The chain links TRBV4-3 to TRBJ1-5, with D uncertain. Germline V gene data show CDR1 as LGHNA and CDR2 as YSLEER. The CDR3 is made up of 16 amino acids. The CDR3 coding sequence is TGCGCCAGTAGCCAAGATCGTGCGGTGAGCAATCAGCCCCAGCATTTT. Protein product: CASSQDRAVSNQPQHF.

This clonotype was observed at least ten times. For the CDR3, the DNA is TGTGCCAGCAGCTTAAAGGCGTCCTACGAGCAGTACTTC. It encodes CASSLKASYEQYF. The V and J genes are TRBV7-2 and TRBJ2-7; D remains ambiguous. The ends were cut back, 2 bases at V and 1 base at J, with 6 bases in the middle. CDR1 is SGHTA and CDR2 is FQGNSA in the germline V gene. The CDR3 sequence is 13 residues long.

This clonotype turned up a few times. The rearrangement joins TRBV20-1 to TRBJ1-5; 8 positions match TRBD1. This CDR3 spans 14 amino acids. V trimming: 3 bases; J trimming: 2 bases; junction bases outside the gene matches: 3. CDR1 and CDR2 (germline): DFQATT, SNEGSKA (reference sequence). This CDR3 is CSASLDRGNQPQHF. DNA of the CDR3: TGCAGTGCTAGTCTGGACAGGGGCAATCAGCCCCAGCATTTT.

The rearrangement joins TRBV28 to TRBJ2-7; the D call may be TRBD1 or TRBD2 (5 bases each). V lost 6 bases to trimming and J lost 0 bases, with 27 bases between them. This CDR3 is built from 19 residues. CDR1 and CDR2 (germline): MDHEN, SYDVKM. CDR3 in DNA: TGTGCCAGCAGACGACTGAGGGGCGACTCCCGAAAGAACTCCTACGAGCAGTACTTC. This gives the protein CASRRLRGDSRKNSYEQYF.

The sample holds a few counts of this clonotype. The chain couples TRBV9 to TRBJ2-7; 8 nucleotides agree with TRBD2. The germline V gene has CDR1 SGDLS and CDR2 YYNGEE. V dropped 3 bases and J dropped 2; count of bases not matched to a gene: 10. CDR3 length: 16 amino acids. For the CDR3, the DNA is TGTGCCAGCAGCGCAGGCGTGGATAGCGGGACCTACGAGCAGTACTTC. This sequence encodes CASSAGVDSGTYEQYF.

This clonotype was observed at least ten times. The CDR3 spells CSASRGSNQPQHF. The CDR3 DNA reads TGCAGTGCTAGTCGTGGTAGCAATCAGCCCCAGCATTTT. This chain connects TRBV20-1 to TRBJ1-5, with unresolved D. Germline V gives CDR1 DFQATT, CDR2 SNEGSKA (reference sequence). The ends were cut back, 3 bases at V and 0 bases at J, with 6 bases in the middle. CDR3 length: 13 residues.